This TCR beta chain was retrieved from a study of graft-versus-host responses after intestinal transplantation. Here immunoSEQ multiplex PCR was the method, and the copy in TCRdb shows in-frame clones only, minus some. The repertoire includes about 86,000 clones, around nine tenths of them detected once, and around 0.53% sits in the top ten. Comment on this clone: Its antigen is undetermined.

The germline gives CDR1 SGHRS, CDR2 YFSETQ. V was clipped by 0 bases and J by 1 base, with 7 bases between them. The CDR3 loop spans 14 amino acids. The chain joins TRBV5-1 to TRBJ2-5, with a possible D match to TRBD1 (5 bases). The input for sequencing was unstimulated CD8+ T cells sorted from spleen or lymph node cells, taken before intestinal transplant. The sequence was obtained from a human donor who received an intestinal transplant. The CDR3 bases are TGCGCCAGCAGCTTGGTTGGGGCCCAAGAGACCCAGTACTTC. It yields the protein CASSLVGAQETQYF.